This entry lists 17 T cell receptor beta chains sequenced from one sample in a study of early T cells in non-severe SARS-CoV-2 infection. TCRdb fed the 5' RACE reads into MiXCR, producing one record per CDR3 protein. The sample has around 84,000 distinct CDR3 sequences; about 9.4% are singletons. The sequencing here drew on whole blood, taken at baseline. Receptors were obtained from an adult who was a healthcare worker with PCR-confirmed SARS-CoV-2 infection or an uninfected control (not recorded which).

V usage is TRBV5-1 and J usage is TRBJ2-1; maybe TRBD1 (6 bases). Germline loops: CDR1 SGHRS, CDR2 YFSETQ. The CDR3 has 15 residues. With 4 bases removed from V and 6 bases from J, the gap between germline ends came to 17 bases. The CDR3 spells CASSVQGNGVNEQFF. In DNA, the CDR3 is TGCGCCAGCAGCGTACAGGGTAATGGGGTCAATGAGCAGTTCTTC.

The chain employs TRBV28 and TRBJ2-5; D may be TRBD2 (5 bases). From germline, CDR1 is MDHEN and CDR2 SYDVKM. The CDR3 consists of 12 residues. Trimming stripped 5 bases from V and 5 bases from J, with 9 bases between. The CDR3 reads CASSRIAETQYF. In DNA, the CDR3 is TGTGCCAGCAGTCGGATAGCGGAGACCCAGTACTTC.

The table lists this clonotype with many counts. This chain connects TRBV7-2 to TRBJ2-1; TRBD2 matches at 11 bases. CDR1 is SGHTA and CDR2 is FQGNSA in the germline V gene. The CDR3 consists of 15 residues. V lost 5 bases to trimming and J lost 4 bases; unmatched junction nucleotides: 4. CDR3 protein: CASSATSGSYNEQFF. DNA of the CDR3: TGTGCCAGCAGCGCCACTAGCGGGAGTTACAATGAGCAGTTCTTC.

This clonotype was seen only a few times. The chain is built from TRBV27 and TRBJ2-7; 8 positions agree with TRBD2. CDR1 is MNHEY, CDR2 SMNVEV, per germline (reference sequence). There are 15 residues in the CDR3. J lost 4 bases, V lost 5 bases, and 10 bases had no gene match. The CDR3 sequence is CASSPETSALYEQYF. CDR3 DNA sequence: TGTGCCAGCAGTCCCGAGACTAGCGCCCTTTACGAGCAGTACTTC.

The table lists this clonotype with many counts. The chain links TRBV5-1 to TRBJ2-3, with 13 bases identical to TRBD2. The CDR3 is 17 residues long. V trimming: 3 bases; J trimming: 4 bases; junction bases outside the gene matches: 8. Germline V CDR1 and CDR2: SGHRS, YFSETQ. The CDR3 region is CASSWRGLAGESDTQYF. CDR3 bases: TGCGCCAGCAGCTGGAGAGGACTAGCGGGAGAGTCAGATACGCAGTATTTT.

This clonotype was seen ten or more times. The chain is built from TRBV9 and TRBJ2-1; TRBD2 matches 8 bases. Germline assignment: CDR1 SGDLS and CDR2 YYNGEE. V shed 7 bases and J 4 bases; nucleotides not matched to a gene: 7. This CDR3 has 14 amino acids. The CDR3 coding sequence is TGTGCCAGCGGGGGACTAGTCGGATACAATGAGCAGTTCTTC. It encodes CASGGLVGYNEQFF.

This clonotype has ten or more counts. The genes are TRBV7-9 and TRBJ2-2; 8 bases align to TRBD1. The CDR3 runs to 14 residues. After removal of 5 bases from V and 7 bases from J, the junction contained 6 bases not matched to a gene. The germline V gene encodes CDR1 SEHNR and CDR2 FQNEAQ (reference sequence). The chain's CDR3 is CASSSQTGDGELFF. The CDR3 DNA reads TGTGCCAGCAGCAGCCAGACAGGGGACGGGGAGCTGTTTTTT. Drawing the rest from reference TRBV7-9 and TRBJ2-2, the complete variable domain is DTGVSQNPRHKITKRGQNVTFRCDPISEHNRLYWYRQTLGQGPEFLTYFQNEAQLEKSRLLSDRFSAERPKGSFSTLEIQRTEQGDSAMYLCASSSQTGDGELFFGEGSRLTVL.

This clonotype occurred a few times. This chain uses TRBV9 with TRBJ2-7, with 8 bases lining up with TRBD1. Germline lookup yields CDR1 SGDLS and CDR2 YYNGEE. CDR3 length equals 15 residues. V dropped 5 bases and J dropped 0; count of bases not matched to a gene: 7. CDR3 sequence: CASSPGQGLSYEQYF. The CDR3 DNA reads TGTGCCAGCAGTCCAGGACAGGGCCTCTCCTACGAGCAGTACTTC.

The chain has TRBV9 and TRBJ2-7; D ambiguous. CDR3 length: 13 residues. Germline lookup yields CDR1 SGDLS and CDR2 YYNGEE. With 0 bases removed from V and 7 bases from J, the gap between germline ends came to 11 bases. The CDR3 loop reads CASSVDPLREQYF. DNA for the CDR3: TGTGCCAGCAGCGTAGATCCTCTGCGGGAGCAGTACTTC.

This clonotype was detected ten times or more. The CDR3 DNA follows: TGTGCCAGCAGCTTGGGAATAGCACAGGGGGCTTCACCCCTCCACTTT. Translating it yields CASSLGIAQGASPLHF. The chain has TRBV5-4 and TRBJ1-6; 9 nucleotides match TRBD1. Germline V gives CDR1 SGHNT, CDR2 YYREEE (reference sequence). This CDR3 comprises 16 residues. With 0 bases clipped from V and 9 bases from J, the junction kept 7 bases outside the gene matches.

This clonotype showed up just a few times. Compared with germline, one end of the junction differs, possibly owing to a read error. The chain combines TRBV20-1 with TRBJ1-4; 7 bases align to TRBD1. CDR1 is DFQATT and CDR2 is SNEGSKA in the germline V gene (reference sequence). CDR3 length: 12 residues. The CDR3 DNA follows: TGCAGTGCTAGAGATCAGGGGGGGCAGAGGCTTTTT. Translating it yields CSARDQGGQRLF.

In this sample, this clonotype is medium-sized. The J gene is TRBJ2-1, the V gene TRBV12-3 or TRBV12-4; TRBD2 matches at 8 bases. The trim removed 6 bases at V and 3 bases at J, leaving 7 bases unmatched. This CDR3 spans 15 amino acids. As DNA, the CDR3 is TGTGCCAGCAGCCCTCTGACTAGCGTCTACAATGAGCAGTTCTTC. It yields the protein CASSPLTSVYNEQFF.

The CDR3 DNA reads as TGCAGTGCAAGCCGGGTACTCAATGAGCAGTTCTTC. It translates to CSASRVLNEQFF. This chain connects TRBV20-1 to TRBJ2-1, with D unclear. CDR3 length equals 12 residues. V gave up 6 bases and J gave up 6 bases, with 12 bases separating them. Germline values: CDR1 DFQATT, CDR2 SNEGSKA (reference sequence).

This clonotype was recorded a few times. V usage is TRBV4-1 and J usage is TRBJ2-5; 11 bases match TRBD2. V lost 4 bases to trimming and J lost 2 bases; unmatched junction nucleotides: 6. Germline CDR1 is MGHRA and CDR2 is YSYEKL. The CDR3 totals 16 residues. CDR3 coding DNA: TGCGCCAGCAGCCTTAGCGGGAGGGCCGTACAAGAGACCCAGTACTTC. It specifies CASSLSGRAVQETQYF.

This clonotype was seen at least ten times. A much larger clonotype is one base distant, so this may be a read error. The chain joins TRBV27 to TRBJ2-7; 14 bases are a match to TRBD2. Germline CDR1 reads MNHEY; CDR2 reads SMNVEV (reference sequence). The CDR3 has 16 residues. CDR3 sequence: CVSSGRTSGRFYEQYF. The CDR3 DNA reads as TGTGTCAGCAGTGGCAGGACTAGCGGGAGGTTCTACGAGCAGTACTTC.

This clonotype was seen repeatedly, ten times or more. This chain joins TRBV7-9 and TRBJ2-3, with 7 bases identical to TRBD2. This CDR3 is built from 15 residues. After removal of 4 bases from V and 6 bases from J, the junction contained 10 bases not matched to a gene. Per germline, CDR1 SEHNR and CDR2 FQNEAQ (reference sequence). For the CDR3, the DNA is TGTGCCAGCAGCTCCCCGACTAGCCGCGGCGATACGCAGTATTTT. Translated, it gives CASSSPTSRGDTQYF.

The chain links TRBV4-1 to TRBJ2-1; D possibly corresponds to TRBD2 (6 bases). V was clipped by 0 bases and J by 4 bases, with 16 bases between them. The CDR3 has 17 amino acids. Germline V lookup: CDR1 MGHRA, CDR2 YSYEKL. The CDR3 coding sequence is TGCGCCAGCAGCCAAGATTGGACGGGAGTAAAATACAATGAGCAGTTCTTC. This encodes CASSQDWTGVKYNEQFF.